These 6 T cell receptor beta chains were sequenced from one sample in a study of T cells after yellow fever vaccination. In TCRdb, the 5' RACE reads were re-called with MiXCR into one record per CDR3 protein. The repertoire holds around 30,000 distinct CDR3 sequences, with roughly a tenth as singletons. The sample was PBMCs, either bulk or a sorted T-cell subset (CD4+, CD8+, memory, or dextramer-sorted; not recorded which), taken less than 16 days after the first yellow fever vaccination. These receptors were obtained from a man in his late teens or twenties who received the YFV17D yellow fever vaccine.

The table lists this clonotype with many counts. J is TRBJ1-2 and V is TRBV19, with D unclear. V was cut by 3 bases and J by 0 bases, with 5 bases left in between. In germline, CDR1 is LNHDA, CDR2 SQIVND (reference sequence). The length of the CDR3 is 13 residues. CDR3 residues: CASSIGANYGYTF. CDR3 nucleotide sequence: TGTGCCAGTAGTATCGGAGCTAACTATGGCTACACCTTC.

The chain has TRBV7-3 and TRBJ2-7; D perhaps matches TRBD2 (6 bases). The CDR3 is made up of 14 amino acids. Trimming pared 5 bases from V and 6 bases from J, leaving 17 bases between. From germline, CDR1 is SGHTA and CDR2 FQGTGA. CDR3 coding DNA: TGTGCCAGCAGCGCAATTAGCGGCATCTCCGAGCAGTACTTC. Translating gives CASSAISGISEQYF. The full variable domain, with the rest looked up from reference TRBV7-3 and TRBJ2-7, is GAGVSQTPSNKVTEKGKYVELRCDPISGHTALYWYRQSLGQGPEFLIYFQGTGAADDSGLPNDRFFAVRPEGSVSTLKIQRTERGDSAVYLCASSAISGISEQYFGPGTRLTVT.

This clonotype was recorded at least ten times. The rearrangement links TRBV18 to TRBJ2-7, with TRBD1 matching over 8 bases. The CDR3 loop spans 13 amino acids. The germline V gene has CDR1 KGHSH and CDR2 LQKENI. V shed 5 bases and J 4 bases; nucleotides not matched to a gene: 4. The DNA for the CDR3 is TGTGCCAGCTCATCTGGACAGGGTTACGAGCAGTACGTC. Its protein is CASSSGQGYEQYV.

In its sample, this clonotype was seen many times. The chain employs TRBV19 and TRBJ1-6; no firm D call. Germline CDR1 is LNHDA and CDR2 is SQIVND (reference sequence). V shed 4 bases and J shed 6 bases, with 16 bases lying between them. This CDR3 is built from 16 residues. The DNA of the CDR3 is TGTGCCAGTAGTAGGGATCTACCCTCGGGTAATTCACCCCTCCACTTT. As protein: CASSRDLPSGNSPLHF. Based on the CDR3 plus reference TRBV19 and TRBJ1-6, the full variable domain is DGGITQSPKYLFRKEGQNVTLSCEQNLNHDAMYWYRQDPGQGLRLIYYSQIVNDFQKGDIAEGYSVSREKKESFPLTVTSAQKNPTAFYLCASSRDLPSGNSPLHFGNGTRLTVT.

This clonotype appeared many times. V usage is TRBV7-9 and J usage is TRBJ2-2, with D unclear. CDR1 and CDR2 from the germline V gene are SEHNR and FQNEAQ (reference sequence). Trimming pared 6 bases from V and 3 bases from J, leaving 17 bases between. The CDR3 extends over 16 amino acids. The CDR3 here is CASRKNRDGDTGELFF. The DNA of the CDR3 is TGTGCCAGCAGGAAAAACCGAGACGGCGACACCGGGGAGCTGTTTTTT.

In its sample, this clonotype was seen many times. The V gene is TRBV29-1, the J gene TRBJ1-1; possibly TRBD1 for D (5 bases). Trimming stripped 6 bases from V and 3 bases from J, with 11 bases between. The CDR3 has 12 amino acids. The germline V gene has CDR1 SQVTM and CDR2 ANQGSEA. CDR3 residues: CSVNWGDTEAFF. Written as DNA, the CDR3 is TGCAGCGTCAATTGGGGGGACACTGAAGCTTTCTTT.